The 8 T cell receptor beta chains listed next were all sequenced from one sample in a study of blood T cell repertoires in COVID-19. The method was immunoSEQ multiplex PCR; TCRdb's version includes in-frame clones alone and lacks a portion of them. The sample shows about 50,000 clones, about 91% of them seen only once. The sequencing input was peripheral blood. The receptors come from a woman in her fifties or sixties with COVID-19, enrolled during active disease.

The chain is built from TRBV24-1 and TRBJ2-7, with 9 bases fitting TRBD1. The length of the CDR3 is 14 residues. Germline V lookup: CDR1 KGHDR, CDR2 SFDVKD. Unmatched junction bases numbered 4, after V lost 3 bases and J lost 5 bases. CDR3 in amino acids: CATSDLDRGNEQYF. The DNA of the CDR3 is TGTGCCACCAGTGATCTGGACAGGGGCAACGAGCAGTACTTC.

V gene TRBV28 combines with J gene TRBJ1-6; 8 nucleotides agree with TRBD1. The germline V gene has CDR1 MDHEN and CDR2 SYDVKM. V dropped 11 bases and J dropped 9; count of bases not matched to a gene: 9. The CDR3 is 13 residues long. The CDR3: CAGRTGRRSPLHF. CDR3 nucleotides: TGTGCCGGCCGGACAGGGAGGCGTTCACCCCTCCACTTT.

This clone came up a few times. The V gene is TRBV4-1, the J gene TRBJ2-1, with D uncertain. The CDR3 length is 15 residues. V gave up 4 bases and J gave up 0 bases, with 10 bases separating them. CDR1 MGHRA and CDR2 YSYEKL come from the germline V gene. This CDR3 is CASSPTVSSYNEQFF. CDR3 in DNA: TGCGCCAGCAGCCCCACCGTGAGCTCCTACAATGAGCAGTTCTTC.

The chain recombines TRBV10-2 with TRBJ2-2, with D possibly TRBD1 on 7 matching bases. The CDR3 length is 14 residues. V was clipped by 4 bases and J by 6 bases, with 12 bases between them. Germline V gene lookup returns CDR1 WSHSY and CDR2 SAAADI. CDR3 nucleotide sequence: TGCGCCAGCAGTGGAACAGGGGAGGCCGGGGAGCTGTTTTTT. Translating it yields CASSGTGEAGELFF.

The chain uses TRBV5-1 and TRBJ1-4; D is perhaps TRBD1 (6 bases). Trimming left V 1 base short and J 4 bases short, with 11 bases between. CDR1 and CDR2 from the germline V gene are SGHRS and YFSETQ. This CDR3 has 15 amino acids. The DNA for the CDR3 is TGCGCCAGCAGCTTGTTGGGGGCGATTAATGAAAAACTGTTTTTT. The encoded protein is CASSLLGAINEKLFF.

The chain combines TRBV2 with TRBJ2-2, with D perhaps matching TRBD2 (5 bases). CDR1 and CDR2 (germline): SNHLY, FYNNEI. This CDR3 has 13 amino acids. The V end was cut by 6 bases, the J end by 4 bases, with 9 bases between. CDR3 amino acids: CASRGGGTGELFF. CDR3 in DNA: TGTGCCAGCAGGGGCGGAGGCACCGGGGAGCTGTTTTTT.

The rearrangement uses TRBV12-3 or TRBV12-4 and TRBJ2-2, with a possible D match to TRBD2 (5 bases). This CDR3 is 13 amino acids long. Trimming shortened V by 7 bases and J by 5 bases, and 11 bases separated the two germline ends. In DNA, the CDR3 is TGTGCCAGCACACCTCCGGGGACCGGGGAGCTGTTTTTT. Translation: CASTPPGTGELFF.

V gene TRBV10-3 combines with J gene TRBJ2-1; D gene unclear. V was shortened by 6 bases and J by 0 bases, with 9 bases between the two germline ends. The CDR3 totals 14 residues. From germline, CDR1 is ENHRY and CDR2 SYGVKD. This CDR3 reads CAISPGSSYNEQFF. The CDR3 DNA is TGTGCCATCAGCCCCGGTAGCTCCTACAATGAGCAGTTCTTC.